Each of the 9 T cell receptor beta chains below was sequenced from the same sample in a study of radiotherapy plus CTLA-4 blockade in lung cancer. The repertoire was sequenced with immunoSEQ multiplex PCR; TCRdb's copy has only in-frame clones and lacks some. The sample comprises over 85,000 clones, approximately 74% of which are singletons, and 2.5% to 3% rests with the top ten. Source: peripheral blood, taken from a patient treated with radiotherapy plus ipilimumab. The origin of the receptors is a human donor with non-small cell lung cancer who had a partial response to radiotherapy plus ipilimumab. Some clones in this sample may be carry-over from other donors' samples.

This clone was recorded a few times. CDR3 coding DNA: TGTGCCAGTAGTCCCACGGGGGGGGCACGAGGCTACACCTTC. It yields the protein CASSPTGGARGYTF. This sequence joins TRBV19 and TRBJ1-2, with D possibly being TRBD1 (6 bases). The CDR3 runs to 14 residues. The germline V and J ends were trimmed by 5 bases and 8 bases, with 18 bases remaining between them. Per the germline V gene, CDR1 is LNHDA and CDR2 is SQIVND (reference sequence).

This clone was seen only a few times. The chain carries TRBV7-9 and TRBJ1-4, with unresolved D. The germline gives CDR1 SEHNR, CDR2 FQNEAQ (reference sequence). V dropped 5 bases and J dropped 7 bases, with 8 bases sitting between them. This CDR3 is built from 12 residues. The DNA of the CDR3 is TGTGCCAGCAGCCGCGAGGGTGAAAAACTGTTTTTT. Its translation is CASSREGEKLFF. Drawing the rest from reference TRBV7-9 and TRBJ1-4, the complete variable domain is DTGVSQNPRHKITKRGQNVTFRCDPISEHNRLYWYRQTLGQGPEFLTYFQNEAQLEKSRLLSDRFSAERPKGSFSTLEIQRTEQGDSAMYLCASSREGEKLFFGSGTQLSVL.

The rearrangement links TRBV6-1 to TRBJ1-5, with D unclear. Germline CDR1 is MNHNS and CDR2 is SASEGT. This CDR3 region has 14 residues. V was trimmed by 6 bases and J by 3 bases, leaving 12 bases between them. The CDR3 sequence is CASSHRGPNQPQHF. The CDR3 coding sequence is TGTGCCAGCAGCCACCGGGGTCCCAATCAGCCCCAGCATTTT.

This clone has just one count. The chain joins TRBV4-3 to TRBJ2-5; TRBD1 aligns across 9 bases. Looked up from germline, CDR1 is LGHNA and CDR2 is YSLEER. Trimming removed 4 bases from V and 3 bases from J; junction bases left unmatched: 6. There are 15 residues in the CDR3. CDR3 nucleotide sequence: TGCGCCAGCAGCCTCGGGACAGGGATGGAAGAGACCCAGTACTTC. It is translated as CASSLGTGMEETQYF.

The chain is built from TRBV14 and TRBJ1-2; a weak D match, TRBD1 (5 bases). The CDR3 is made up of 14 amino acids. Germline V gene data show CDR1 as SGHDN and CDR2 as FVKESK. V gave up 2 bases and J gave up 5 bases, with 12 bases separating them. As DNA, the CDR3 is TGTGCCAGCAGCCAAACCGGGACTCCTTATGGCTACACCTTC. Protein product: CASSQTGTPYGYTF.

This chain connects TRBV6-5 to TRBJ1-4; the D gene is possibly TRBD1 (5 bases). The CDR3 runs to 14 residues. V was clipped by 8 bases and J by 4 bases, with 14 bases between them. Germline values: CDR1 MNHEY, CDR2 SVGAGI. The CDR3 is CASRRGGNNEKLFF. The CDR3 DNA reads TGTGCCAGCCGAAGGGGTGGGAATAATGAAAAACTGTTTTTT.

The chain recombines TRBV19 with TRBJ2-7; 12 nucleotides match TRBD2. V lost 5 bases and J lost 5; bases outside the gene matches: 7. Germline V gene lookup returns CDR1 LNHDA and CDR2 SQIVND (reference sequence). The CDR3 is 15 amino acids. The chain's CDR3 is CASSELAGGRHEQYF. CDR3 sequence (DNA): TGTGCCAGTAGTGAACTAGCGGGAGGTAGGCACGAGCAGTACTTC.

In nucleotides, the CDR3 is TGTGCCAGCAGCTTAGAATCAGGACAGGGGAACACTGAAGCTTTCTTT. It translates to CASSLESGQGNTEAFF. J is TRBJ1-1 and V is TRBV7-9; TRBD1 agrees at 8 bases. Germline CDR1 is SEHNR and CDR2 is FQNEAQ (reference sequence). V lost 1 base and J lost 1; bases outside the gene matches: 5. This CDR3 is 16 amino acids long.

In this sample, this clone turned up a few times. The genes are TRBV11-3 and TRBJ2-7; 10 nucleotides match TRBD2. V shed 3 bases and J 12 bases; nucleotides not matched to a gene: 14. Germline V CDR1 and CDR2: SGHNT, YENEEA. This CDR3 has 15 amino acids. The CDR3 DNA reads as TGTGCCAGCAGCTTGAGTGGAAGCGGGAGGGGGGTGCTGTACTTC. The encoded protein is CASSLSGSGRGVLYF.